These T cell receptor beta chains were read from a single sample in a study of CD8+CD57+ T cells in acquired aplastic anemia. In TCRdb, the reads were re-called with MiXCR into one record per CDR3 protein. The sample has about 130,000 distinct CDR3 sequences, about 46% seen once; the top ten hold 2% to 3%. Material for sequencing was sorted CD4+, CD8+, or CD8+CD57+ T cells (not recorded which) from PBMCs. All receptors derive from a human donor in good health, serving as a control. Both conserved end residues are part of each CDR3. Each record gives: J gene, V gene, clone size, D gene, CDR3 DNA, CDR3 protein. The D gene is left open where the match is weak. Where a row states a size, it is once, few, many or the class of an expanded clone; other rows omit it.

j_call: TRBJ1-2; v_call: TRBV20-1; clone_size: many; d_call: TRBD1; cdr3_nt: TGCAGTGCCGCAACCGGGACAGGGATATATGGCTACACCTTC; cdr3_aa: CSAATGTGIYGYTF
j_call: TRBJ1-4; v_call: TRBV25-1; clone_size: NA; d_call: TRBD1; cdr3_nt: TGTGCCAGCAGTGCCACCTCAGGGGGGAATGAAAAACTGTTTTTT; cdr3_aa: CASSATSGGNEKLFF
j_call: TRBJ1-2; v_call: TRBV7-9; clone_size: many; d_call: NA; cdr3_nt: TGTGCCAGCAGCCCCGGACGGACGAGGGGCGATGGCTACACCTTC; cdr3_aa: CASSPGRTRGDGYTF
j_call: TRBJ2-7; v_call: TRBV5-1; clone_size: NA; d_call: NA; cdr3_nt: TGCGCCAGCAGCTTGGCCTTGTATCCCTACGAGCAGTACTTC; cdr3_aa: CASSLALYPYEQYF
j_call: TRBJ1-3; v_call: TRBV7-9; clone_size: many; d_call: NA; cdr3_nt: TGTGCCACGATCCCGGTTAACTCTGGAAACACCATATATTTT; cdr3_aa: CATIPVNSGNTIYF
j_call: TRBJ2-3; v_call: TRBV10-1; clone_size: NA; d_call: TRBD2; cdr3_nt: TGCGCCAGCAGTGAGGCGGGAGTAAGAGATACGCAGTATTTT; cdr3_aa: CASSEAGVRDTQYF
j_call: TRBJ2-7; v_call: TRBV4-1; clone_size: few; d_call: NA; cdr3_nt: TGCGCCAGCAGCCAAGTCCCAAGTTCCCACGAGCGGCACTTC; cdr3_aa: CASSQVPSSHERHF
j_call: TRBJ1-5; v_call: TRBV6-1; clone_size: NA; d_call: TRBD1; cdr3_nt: TGTGCCAGCCGACAGGGGGATGGCAATCAGCCCCAGCATTTT; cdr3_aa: CASRQGDGNQPQHF
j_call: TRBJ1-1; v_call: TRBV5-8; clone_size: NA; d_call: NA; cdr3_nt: TGTGCCAGCAGCTTGAGTCCAGGGGCGGGCACTGAAGCTTTCTTT; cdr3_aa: CASSLSPGAGTEAFF
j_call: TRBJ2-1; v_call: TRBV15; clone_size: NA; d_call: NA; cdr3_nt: TGTGCCACCTTCTCGGGGGCTGTCAATGAGCAGTTCTTC; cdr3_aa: CATFSGAVNEQFF
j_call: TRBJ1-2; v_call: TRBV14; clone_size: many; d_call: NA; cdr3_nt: TGTGCCAGCAGCCCGTCCGGGACCTATGGCTACACCTTC; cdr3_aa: CASSPSGTYGYTF
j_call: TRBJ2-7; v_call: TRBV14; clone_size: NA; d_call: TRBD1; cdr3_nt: TGTGCCTGCAGCCGAAGGGGGACAGAGGCTACGAACTACGAGCAGTACTTC; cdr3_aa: CACSRRGTEATNYEQYF
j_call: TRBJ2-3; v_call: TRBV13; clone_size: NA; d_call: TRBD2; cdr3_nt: TGTGCCAGCAGCTTAGGAGATAGCGGGGGGGCAGTCTTTCCAGATACGCAGTATTTT; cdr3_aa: CASSLGDSGGAVFPDTQYF
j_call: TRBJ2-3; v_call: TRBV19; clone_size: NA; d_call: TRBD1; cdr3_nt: TGTGCCAGTAGTCCGAGACAGGGCACGCAGTATTTT; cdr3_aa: CASSPRQGTQYF
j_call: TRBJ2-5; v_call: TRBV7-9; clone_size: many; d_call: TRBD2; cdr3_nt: TGTGCCAGCACCGGGGGACTAGCGGGGGATGCGGCCCAGTACTTC; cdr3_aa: CASTGGLAGDAAQYF
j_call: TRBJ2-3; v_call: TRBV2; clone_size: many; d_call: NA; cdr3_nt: TGTGCCAGCACCCTCATACGACGAGGCACAGATACGCAGTATTTT; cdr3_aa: CASTLIRRGTDTQYF
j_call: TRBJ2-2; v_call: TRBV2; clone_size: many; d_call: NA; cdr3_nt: TGTGCCAGCAATTACCTGGCGAACACCGGGGAGCTGTTTTTT; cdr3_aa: CASNYLANTGELFF
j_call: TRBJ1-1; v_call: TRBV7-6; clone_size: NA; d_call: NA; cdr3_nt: TGTGCCAGCAGCTTTTCAGCGAACACTGAAGCTTTCTTT; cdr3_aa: CASSFSANTEAFF
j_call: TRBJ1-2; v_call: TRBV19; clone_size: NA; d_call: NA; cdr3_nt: TGTGCCAGTAGTGACCTACTGGGACTGTTGAATGGCTACATCTTC; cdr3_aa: CASSDLLGLLNGYIF
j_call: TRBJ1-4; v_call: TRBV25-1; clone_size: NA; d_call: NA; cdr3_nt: TGTGCCAGCAGTGAGTCGATGGCCCTAGACAAGGCCTTT; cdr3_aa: CASSESMALDKAF
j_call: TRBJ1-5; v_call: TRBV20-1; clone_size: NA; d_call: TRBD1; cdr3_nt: TGCAGTGCTAGGACGGGACAGGGAAATCAGCCCCAGCATTTT; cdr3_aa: CSARTGQGNQPQHF
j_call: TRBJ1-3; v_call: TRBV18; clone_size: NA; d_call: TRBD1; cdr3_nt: TGTGCCAGCCACCAGGGACAGCCGACTGGAAACACCATATATTTT; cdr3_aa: CASHQGQPTGNTIYF
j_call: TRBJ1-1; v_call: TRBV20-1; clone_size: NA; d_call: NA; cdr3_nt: TGCAGTGCTAGAGGTCGGCAGGGAGGGACTGAAGCTTTCTTT; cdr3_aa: CSARGRQGGTEAFF